The 29 T cell receptor beta chains presented below share a single source sample, sequenced in a study of T cells in Graves' hyperthyroidism and ophthalmopathy. Amplification of TCR beta CDR3 regions was performed using RNA transcripts as template. HTBI primers were the set used in a first-round RT-PCR of the TCR CDR3. TCRdb reanalysed the multiplex PCR reads using MiXCR and keeps one entry per CDR3 protein. The sample holds 250,000 to 300,000 distinct CDR3 sequences, around 15% seen once. The sample comprised blood. The receptors stem from a woman in her fifties or sixties with Graves' hyperthyroidism that later progressed to Graves' ophthalmopathy.

The gene calls are TRBV19 and TRBJ2-3; maybe TRBD1 (5 bases). This CDR3 comprises 16 residues. Germline lookup yields CDR1 LNHDA and CDR2 SQIVND (reference sequence). V lost 4 bases and J lost 2, with 16 bases in between. The CDR3 spells CASSTGRTKITDTQYF. CDR3 in DNA: TGTGCCAGTAGTACAGGACGGACAAAAATCACAGATACGCAGTATTTT.

The rearrangement uses TRBV6-1 and TRBJ1-5, with 7 bases that match TRBD1. This CDR3 spans 14 amino acids. CDR1 MNHNS and CDR2 SASEGT come from the germline V gene. J was trimmed by 4 bases and V by 3 bases; bases with no gene match: 3. The CDR3 coding sequence is TGTGCCAGCAGTGACTGGGACAGTAATCAGCCCCAGCATTTT. Translated: CASSDWDSNQPQHF.

This clonotype was observed many times. The rearrangement joins TRBV11-2 to TRBJ2-1; a possible D gene is TRBD1 (5 bases). CDR3 length: 15 residues. V gave up 1 base and J gave up 7 bases, with 14 bases separating them. CDR1 SGHAT and CDR2 FQNNGV come from the germline V gene. The CDR3 loop reads CASSLARGPLNEQFF. CDR3 nucleotide sequence: TGTGCCAGCAGCTTAGCTAGGGGCCCTCTAAATGAGCAGTTCTTC.

In its sample, this clonotype was seen many times. This chain joins TRBV28 and TRBJ2-1, with TRBD2 identical over 15 bases. This CDR3 contains 16 residues. V dropped 3 bases and J dropped 8; count of bases not matched to a gene: 5. Germline loops: CDR1 MDHEN, CDR2 SYDVKM. The CDR3 bases are TGTGCCAGCAGTTTGGGACTAGCGGGAGGATCCTATGAGCAGTTCTTC. Translation gives CASSLGLAGGSYEQFF.

This clonotype has a count of ten or more. The J gene is TRBJ2-7, the V gene TRBV7-3; TRBD2 agrees at 7 bases. Germline V CDR1 and CDR2: SGHTA, FQGTGA. The junction had 3 bases not matched to a gene; V was cut back by 1 base and J by 0 bases. The CDR3 length is 15 residues. CDR3 residues: CASSLRRGSSYEQYF. The CDR3 region has the DNA TGTGCCAGCAGCTTAAGGCGGGGGAGCTCCTACGAGCAGTACTTC.

In the case of this clonotype: One base away lies a much larger clone, so this may be a sequencing read error. The V call is TRBV5-1, the J call TRBJ2-1; the match to TRBD1 covers 8 bases. V lost 6 bases and J lost 6; bases outside the gene matches: 11. Per the germline V gene, CDR1 is SGHRS and CDR2 is YFSETQ. This CDR3 is 15 amino acids long. The chain's CDR3 is CASNRADRVLNEQFF. CDR3 bases: TGCGCCAGCAACCGAGCGGACAGGGTTCTCAATGAGCAGTTCTTC.

This clonotype was detected only a few times. This rearrangement joins TRBV20-1 to TRBJ2-1; D call uncertain. The CDR3 sequence is 15 residues long. Germline-derived CDR1 and CDR2 are DFQATT and SNEGSKA (reference sequence). Trimming pared 1 base from V and 5 bases from J, leaving 15 bases between. The CDR3 sequence: CSARGPSGRNNEQFF. For the CDR3, the DNA is TGCAGTGCTAGAGGGCCTTCAGGACGTAACAATGAGCAGTTCTTC.

The rearrangement joins TRBV5-1 to TRBJ2-6; 7 bases fit TRBD1. CDR1 is SGHRS and CDR2 is YFSETQ in the germline V gene. The CDR3 runs 19 residues. The V and J ends lost 5 bases and 1 base, in that order; junction bases with no gene match: 15. CDR3 residues: CASSFSKTGSTSGANVLTF. The CDR3 nucleotides are TGCGCCAGCAGTTTTTCAAAGACAGGGTCGACGTCTGGGGCCAACGTCCTGACTTTC.

This clonotype was counted many times. V usage is TRBV25-1 and J usage is TRBJ2-5; 9 bases are shared with TRBD1. Trimming took 1 base from V and 1 from J; bases not matched to a gene: 1. Germline V gene sequence: CDR1 MGHDK, CDR2 SYGVNS. CDR3 length: 15 amino acids. DNA of the CDR3: TGTGCCAGCAGTGAATGGACAGGGGTCCAAGAGACCCAGTACTTC. Amino acid sequence: CASSEWTGVQETQYF. Using reference TRBV25-1 and TRBJ2-5 for the parts outside the CDR3, the full variable domain is EADIYQTPRYLVIGTGKKITLECSQTMGHDKMYWYQQDPGMELHLIHYSYGVNSTEKGDLSSESTVSRIRTEHFPLTLESARPSHTSQYLCASSEWTGVQETQYFGPGTRLLVL.

The gene calls are TRBV5-1 and TRBJ2-3; 16 bases fit TRBD2. With 5 bases clipped from V and 1 base from J, the junction kept 7 bases outside the gene matches. CDR1 and CDR2 from the germline V gene are SGHRS and YFSETQ. The CDR3 spans 18 residues. CDR3 in DNA: TGCGCCAGCAGAACCGGGACTAGCGGGAGGGCAGGCACAGATACGCAGTATTTT. This gives the protein CASRTGTSGRAGTDTQYF.

This clonotype showed up just a few times. CDR3 in DNA: TGTGCCAGTAGTATGAGACGGCAGACGGGGGAGACCCAGTACTTC. Translation gives CASSMRRQTGETQYF. The J gene is TRBJ2-5, the V gene TRBV19, with a tentative D call TRBD2 (5 bases). V lost 3 bases to trimming and J lost 5 bases, with 16 bases between them. The germline V gene has CDR1 LNHDA and CDR2 SQIVND (reference sequence). This CDR3 spans 15 amino acids.

For this clonotype: A much bigger clone sits one base away, suggesting this may be a read error. The rearrangement links TRBV2 to TRBJ1-2, with D perhaps TRBD1 (5 bases). Germline values: CDR1 SNHLY, CDR2 FYNNEI. This CDR3 region has 12 residues. The CDR3 spells CDSSGTRYGYTF. CDR3 bases: TGTGACAGCTCCGGGACGCGTTATGGCTACACCTTC.

This clonotype appeared many times. The V gene is TRBV20-1, the J gene TRBJ2-7, with TRBD1 identical over 7 bases. CDR3 length: 14 residues. Trimming at V came to 7 bases and at J to 2 bases, leaving 11 bases not matched to a gene. CDR1 is DFQATT and CDR2 is SNEGSKA in the germline V gene (reference sequence). The CDR3 sequence: CSDQEDRSAYEQYF. DNA of the CDR3: TGCAGTGACCAGGAGGACAGGTCCGCCTACGAGCAGTACTTC.

This clonotype was seen ten or more times. The chain combines TRBV11-2 with TRBJ1-1; the D gene is possibly TRBD1 (6 bases). Germline lookup yields CDR1 SGHAT and CDR2 FQNNGV. The CDR3 runs 14 residues. The V and J ends lost 4 bases and 5 bases respectively, with 14 bases between them. The CDR3 DNA reads TGTGCCAGCAGCTACCGCCGGGACATAACTGAAGCTTTCTTT. Its protein is CASSYRRDITEAFF.

In the case of this clonotype: A much more abundant neighbour one base away suggests this may be a read error. The chain recombines TRBV11-2 with TRBJ2-5, with a tentative D call TRBD1 (6 bases). This CDR3 is 14 amino acids long. Germline V lookup: CDR1 SGHAT, CDR2 FQNNGV. For the CDR3, the DNA is TGTGCCAGCGGCTTAGCCCCAGGGGAAGAGACCCAGTACTTC. It encodes CASGLAPGEETQYF.

Many counts were recorded for this clonotype. The DNA of the CDR3 is TGTGCCAGCAGTCTGCGGCAGGGTAATGAAAAACTGTTTTTT. Translating gives CASSLRQGNEKLFF. The chain has TRBV7-9 and TRBJ1-4, with D maybe TRBD1 (5 bases). The CDR3 is 14 residues long. The V gene lost 6 bases and the J gene lost 4 bases, with 12 bases spanning the gap. Germline CDR1 and CDR2: SEHNR and FQNEAQ (reference sequence). Filled out from reference TRBV7-9 and TRBJ1-4, the complete variable domain reads DTGVSQNPRHKITKRGQNVTFRCDPISEHNRLYWYRQTLGQGPEFLTYFQNEAQLEKSRLLSDRFSAERPKGSFSTLEIQRTEQGDSAMYLCASSLRQGNEKLFFGSGTQLSVL.

This clonotype was detected ten times or more. This rearrangement joins TRBV4-1 to TRBJ2-5; 7 bases fit TRBD1. The CDR3 is made up of 17 amino acids. CDR1 and CDR2 (germline): MGHRA, YSYEKL. The V segment lost 4 bases and the J segment 2 bases; nucleotides outside the gene matches: 13. The DNA of the CDR3 is TGCGCCAGCAGCCGATACCTCGGGGACAGCCTACAAGAGACCCAGTACTTC. Protein sequence: CASSRYLGDSLQETQYF.

The chain employs TRBV9 and TRBJ2-1; D uncertain. Germline loops: CDR1 SGDLS, CDR2 YYNGEE. The CDR3 loop spans 13 amino acids. Trimming left V 1 base short and J 7 bases short, with 9 bases between. The CDR3 region is CASSVSPENEQFF. CDR3 bases: TGTGCCAGCAGCGTAAGCCCAGAGAATGAGCAGTTCTTC.

Note on this clonotype: A much larger clone differs by one base, so this may be a read error. The chain joins TRBV10-2 to TRBJ1-6; D is unresolved. This CDR3 region has 15 residues. The germline gives CDR1 WSHSY, CDR2 SAAADI. Trimming pared 9 bases from V and 7 bases from J, leaving 19 bases between. CDR3 sequence (DNA): TGCGCCAGTGCACTGCGGGCGGTCAAGAATTCACCCCTCCACTTT. Amino acid sequence: CASALRAVKNSPLHF.

This clonotype was recorded many times. The chain links TRBV28 to TRBJ2-3, with D unresolved. This CDR3 has 15 residues. V shed 2 bases and J shed 2 bases, with 11 bases lying between them. Per germline, CDR1 MDHEN and CDR2 SYDVKM. The CDR3 is CASSLNRGYTDTQYF. In nucleotides, the CDR3 is TGTGCCAGCAGTTTAAATCGCGGCTACACAGATACGCAGTATTTT.

At least ten counts were recorded for this clonotype. The chain combines TRBV27 with TRBJ1-4; 8 bases line up with TRBD1. This CDR3 region has 16 residues. Germline CDR1 and CDR2: MNHEY and SMNVEV (reference sequence). Trimming cost V 4 bases and J 4 bases; bases outside gene matches: 8. The CDR3 reads CASSSGTGRLNEKLFF. CDR3 sequence (DNA): TGTGCCAGCAGTTCCGGGACAGGACGACTTAATGAAAAACTGTTTTTT.

This clonotype was seen repeatedly, ten times or more. The J gene is TRBJ2-3, the V gene TRBV20-1, with 8 bases aligning to TRBD2. CDR3 size: 15 residues. V gave up 3 bases and J gave up 2 bases; unmatched junction bases: 7. The germline gives CDR1 DFQATT, CDR2 SNEGSKA (reference sequence). In DNA, the CDR3 is TGCAGTGCTAGTAACCCGGGACTAGTCACAGATACGCAGTATTTT. As protein: CSASNPGLVTDTQYF.

Only a few counts were recorded for this clonotype. It may be a read error: a sequence one base away is much more abundant. V gene TRBV6-1 combines with J gene TRBJ2-7; 10 bases map to TRBD1. The CDR3 loop spans 14 amino acids. Per the germline V gene, CDR1 is MNHNS and CDR2 is SASEGT. The CDR3 DNA is TGTGCCAGCAAACGGACAGGGGGTTACTACGGGCAGTACTTC. Translated, it gives CASKRTGGYYGQYF.

This clonotype was seen a few times. The chain is built from TRBV6-1 and TRBJ1-5, with a possible D match to TRBD1 (5 bases). The V and J ends lost 2 bases and 7 bases respectively, with 12 bases between them. The CDR3 extends over 14 amino acids. The germline CDR1 and CDR2 sequences are MNHNS and SASEGT. The CDR3 loop is CASSETGVRQPQHF. The DNA for the CDR3 is TGTGCCAGCAGTGAAACAGGTGTTCGGCAGCCCCAGCATTTT.

This clonotype has at least ten counts. The rearrangement links TRBV20-1 to TRBJ2-5, with TRBD2 matching 15 bases. V shed 5 bases and J 1 base; nucleotides not matched to a gene: 5. The length of the CDR3 is 16 residues. Per the germline V gene, CDR1 is DFQATT and CDR2 is SNEGSKA (reference sequence). CDR3 loop: CSAEGTSGRSQETQYF. CDR3 DNA sequence: TGCAGTGCTGAGGGGACTAGCGGGAGGTCCCAAGAGACCCAGTACTTC.

This clonotype occurred many times. The chain employs TRBV12-5 and TRBJ1-1; a weak D match, TRBD1 (5 bases). This CDR3 spans 15 amino acids. Trimming took off 4 bases at V and 3 bases at J, with 15 bases between the two ends. Germline assignment: CDR1 LGHNT and CDR2 FRNRAP. Here the CDR3 DNA reads TGTGCTAGTGGTTGGGGGACGACCTCCGACACTGAAGCTTTCTTT. The encoded protein is CASGWGTTSDTEAFF.

This clonotype occurred a few times. V is TRBV7-9 and J is TRBJ2-1, with TRBD2 matching over 12 bases. CDR3 length: 14 residues. Losses at the gene ends were 2 bases for V and 14 bases for J; bases not matched to a gene: 7. CDR1 and CDR2 from the germline V gene are SEHNR and FQNEAQ (reference sequence). CDR3 sequence (DNA): TGTGCCAGCAGCTTACCATCTAGCGGGAGGGCCGAGTTCTTC. Encoded protein: CASSLPSSGRAEFF.

This clonotype has a handful of counts. The rearrangement links TRBV20-1 to TRBJ1-5; D possibly corresponds to TRBD1 (6 bases). V shed 6 bases and J shed 1 base, with 13 bases lying between them. In germline, CDR1 is DFQATT, CDR2 SNEGSKA (reference sequence). CDR3 length: 14 amino acids. The CDR3 DNA reads as TGCAGTGCACAGACAGGACTAAGCAATCAGCCCCAGCATTTT. It translates to CSAQTGLSNQPQHF.

The table lists this clonotype with a few counts. The V and J genes are TRBV5-1 and TRBJ1-2; TRBD1 aligns across 7 bases. This CDR3 region has 16 residues. The junction had 8 bases not matched to a gene; V was cut back by 0 bases and J by 3 bases. The germline V gene encodes CDR1 SGHRS and CDR2 YFSETQ. The CDR3 is CASSLAPGQDYYGYTF. As DNA, the CDR3 is TGCGCCAGCAGCTTGGCCCCAGGACAGGACTACTATGGCTACACCTTC.